The sequence of this T cell receptor (beta chain) was determined in a study of control samples from healthy donors and cancer patients. This clone has a handful of counts. CDR1 LNHDA and CDR2 SQIVND come from the germline V gene (reference sequence). With 2 bases clipped from V and 12 bases from J, the junction kept 12 bases outside the gene matches. The CDR3 sequence is 15 residues long. Measured with immunoSEQ multiplex PCR; TCRdb has only the in-frame clones, and not every one. The sample comprises about 130,000 clones, around 90% of which are singletons, and roughly 2.5% rests with the top ten. Sequences were obtained from blood. This clonotype was sampled from a man in his forties or fifties in good health. The chain links TRBV19 to TRBJ2-4, with 8 nucleotides matching TRBD2. The CDR3 sequence: CASSIRGGTVGTQYF. The CDR3 DNA reads TGTGCCAGTAGTATACGGGGGGGGACGGTCGGCACTCAGTACTTC.